This T cell receptor (beta chain) was sequenced for a study of shared clonotypes between healthy human individuals. Deletions cut 8 bases from V and 3 bases from J, with 13 bases between. Germline CDR1 LNHDA, CDR2 SQIVND (reference sequence). This CDR3 is 14 amino acids long. In the source study's methods: Because ImmunoSEQ provided only junction sequences with no quality scores, the filtering differed. Using immunoSEQ multiplex PCR, the repertoire was profiled, and TCRdb retains in-frame clones only, with some absent. V, J and clone size were drawn from that table, and D and trimming were deduced from the DNA. The sample has about 980,000 clones, approximately 80% seen once. With regard to this clone: Its antigen is unknown.

General study points: Only a few donors were included, so the genetic and exposure-history diversity represented was limited. Inspection by rarefaction showed sorted-subset sequencing to be incomplete despite large depth.

This sequence originates from a young man in good health. Input material: memory CD4+ T cells sorted from blood. Subset indicated: CD45RA-negative fraction. The chain employs TRBV19 and TRBJ2-2; TRBD2 might be the D (5 bases). CDR3 region: CASGELAHTGELFF. In DNA, the CDR3 is TGTGCCAGTGGTGAGCTAGCCCACACCGGGGAGCTGTTTTTT.